A selection of T cell receptor beta chains follows, all from one sample in a study of cytomegalovirus exposure and HLA in healthy donors. Some clones are missing from TCRdb's copy, which holds only in-frame ones; the method was immunoSEQ multiplex PCR. The table has about 120,000 clones, 70% to 90% seen once. The sequenced sample consisted of PBMCs. The receptors here all came from a young man in good health and CMV-seronegative. CDR3s include the opening cysteine and the closing phenylalanine or tryptophan. The D gene is left open where the match is weak. A clone size is listed for some rows: how often the clone was seen (once, few, many), or a class if it is expanded.

d_call j_call clone_size v_call cdr3_nt cdr3_aa
TRBD1 TRBJ1-5 . TRBV28 TGTGCCAGCAGGTACCGGGACAGTAGCAATCAGCCCCAGCATTTT CASRYRDSSNQPQHF
TRBD2 TRBJ2-7 once TRBV5-5 TGTGCCAGCAGCTCGCTGCTAGCGGAAGACGAGCAGTACTTC CASSSLLAEDEQYF
. TRBJ2-5 . TRBV12-5 TGTGCTAGTGGTTTGCCCCAAACAGGGAGCTCAGAGACCCAGTACTTC CASGLPQTGSSETQYF
TRBD2 TRBJ2-1 . TRBV2 TGTGCCAGCAGTTCCCGGGGGGGCGGCGCGGTCGAGCAGTTCTTC CASSSRGGGAVEQFF
TRBD1 TRBJ1-5 . TRBV9 TGTGCCAGCAGTAAAAACAGGGGAAATCAGCCCCAGCATTTT CASSKNRGNQPQHF
. TRBJ1-5 . TRBV10-2 TGCGCCAGCTCGTACAGCCGGATCAATCAGCCCCAGCATTTT CASSYSRINQPQHF
. TRBJ1-1 . TRBV29-1 TGCAGCGTTCTCAGGTCGGGGTACACTGAAGCTTTCTTT CSVLRSGYTEAFF
TRBD1 TRBJ2-3 . TRBV7-2 TGTGCCAGCAGCTTGGACAGGCGCACAGATACGCAGTATTTT CASSLDRRTDTQYF
TRBD1 TRBJ1-1 . TRBV6-5 TGTGCCAGCAGTTGGTCCCCAGGGGGTCTCAGCACTGAAGCTTTCTTT CASSWSPGGLSTEAFF
. TRBJ2-1 . TRBV14 TGTGCCAGCAGCCAAGATCGGAGATCCTACAATGAGCAGTTCTTC CASSQDRRSYNEQFF
. TRBJ2-7 few TRBV21-1 TGTGCCAGCATCTCAGGGGGCGAATCCTCCTACGAGCAGTACTTC CASISGGESSYEQYF